These 17 T cell receptor beta chains share one sample of origin, sequenced in a study of cytomegalovirus exposure and HLA in healthy donors. Vbeta (60) and Jbeta (13) primers were used in the PCR. The protocol was immunoSEQ multiplex PCR, while the TCRdb copy is restricted to in-frame clones and leaves out a portion. The table has about 190,000 clones, around 83% seen once. Material: PBMCs. The receptor source for this set is a man aged 35-49 years in good health and CMV-seropositive.

CDR3: CASSTGTGNTGELFF. CDR3 in DNA: TGTGCCAGCAGCACCGGGACAGGGAACACCGGGGAGCTGTTTTTT. The chain links TRBV7-9 to TRBJ2-2; 8 nucleotides line up with TRBD1. Germline CDR1 is SEHNR and CDR2 is FQNEAQ (reference sequence). The V gene end was trimmed by 5 bases and the J gene end by 1 base; junction bases not matched to a gene: 3. The CDR3 contains 15 residues.

CDR3 DNA sequence: TGTGCCAGCAGCCAAGTTGGGGGCCGGAACTATGGCTACACCTTC. It specifies CASSQVGGRNYGYTF. The chain joins TRBV4-2 to TRBJ1-2; weak D call: TRBD1 (6 bases). Trimming shortened V by 1 base and J by 2 bases, and 11 bases separated the two germline ends. CDR1 and CDR2 (germline): LGHNA, YNFKEQ. This CDR3 is built from 15 residues.

The chain has TRBV19 and TRBJ2-7; D might be TRBD1 (5 bases). The V gene lost 5 bases and the J gene lost 5 bases, with 19 bases spanning the gap. The germline V gene has CDR1 LNHDA and CDR2 SQIVND (reference sequence). This CDR3 has 15 residues. The DNA for the CDR3 is TGTGCCAGTAGTGGGTCGACAGCCCCCCGCCACGAGCAGTACTTC. This sequence encodes CASSGSTAPRHEQYF.

The chain combines TRBV6-1 with TRBJ1-6; D gene unclear. The CDR3 spans 19 residues. Germline assignment: CDR1 MNHNS and CDR2 SASEGT. The V and J ends lost 2 bases and 6 bases respectively, with 23 bases between them. Here the CDR3 DNA reads TGTGCCAGCAGTGAATCCCCGCCCAACAGTGGATTTTCTAATTCACCCCTCCACTTT. The encoded protein is CASSESPPNSGFSNSPLHF.

Only one count was recorded for this clone. This chain links TRBV4-1 with TRBJ1-2, with 11 bases identical to TRBD1. The germline V gene encodes CDR1 MGHRA and CDR2 YSYEKL. J was trimmed by 3 bases and V by 1 base; bases with no gene match: 1. This CDR3 is built from 15 residues. The CDR3 is CASSQGGQGDYGYTF. The CDR3 DNA reads TGCGCCAGCAGCCAAGGGGGACAGGGGGACTATGGCTACACCTTC.

This chain uses TRBV15 with TRBJ2-5; 9 bases agree with TRBD2. The J call may be mistaken, given a closer DNA end match to TRBJ2-7. Germline V gene data show CDR1 as LNHNV and CDR2 as YYDKDF (reference sequence). The CDR3 spans 15 residues. The CDR3 region has the DNA TGTGCCACCAGCAGTATAGCGGGAGCGCGTTACGAGCAGTACTTC. This sequence encodes CATSSIAGARYEQYF.

The J gene is TRBJ1-1, the V gene TRBV7-9; 9 bases map to TRBD1. This CDR3 contains 13 residues. Germline CDR1 reads SEHNR; CDR2 reads FQNEAQ (reference sequence). CDR3 in amino acids: CGSGTGRKTEAFF. The CDR3 DNA reads as TGTGGTAGTGGGACAGGGAGGAAGACTGAAGCTTTCTTT.

V usage is TRBV7-8 and J usage is TRBJ2-7; possible D gene TRBD2, 6 bases. Trimming took off 1 base at V and 3 bases at J, with 13 bases between the two ends. From germline, CDR1 is SGHVS and CDR2 FQNEAQ. This CDR3 region has 15 residues. The CDR3 DNA is TGTGCCAGCAGCTTAGACTTACGGGAGTTCTACGAGCAGTACTTC. Translating gives CASSLDLREFYEQYF.

Comments on this clone: At one boundary the junction diverges from the germline segment, which might be a read error. The V and J genes are TRBV15 and TRBJ2-7; 11 bases are shared with TRBD1. The V gene's germline CDR1 is LNHNV and CDR2 YYDKDF (reference sequence). CDR3 length equals 14 residues. CDR3 in DNA: TGTGCCACCAGCAGGGGACAGGGGGTGTACGCGCAGTACTTC. Its translation: CATSRGQGVYAQYF.

The chain uses TRBV19 and TRBJ2-7, with D perhaps TRBD2 (6 bases). The CDR3 is made up of 13 amino acids. The germline V gene has CDR1 LNHDA and CDR2 SQIVND (reference sequence). The V gene lost 5 bases and the J gene lost 4 bases, with 12 bases spanning the gap. The CDR3 sequence is CASSLPGLYEQYF. The CDR3 DNA reads as TGTGCCAGTAGTCTCCCGGGACTTTACGAGCAGTACTTC.

The chain carries TRBV28 and TRBJ1-4; a weak D match, TRBD1 (5 bases). Germline V gene lookup returns CDR1 MDHEN and CDR2 SYDVKM. V dropped 6 bases and J dropped 8 bases, with 7 bases sitting between them. The CDR3 totals 11 residues. CDR3 in amino acids: CASRTGEKLFF. CDR3 sequence (DNA): TGTGCCAGCAGAACAGGAGAAAAACTGTTTTTT.

This chain uses TRBV27 with TRBJ1-1, with a tentative D call TRBD1 (6 bases). Germline-derived CDR1 and CDR2 are MNHEY and SMNVEV (reference sequence). V shed 6 bases and J shed 6 bases, with 26 bases lying between them. The length of the CDR3 is 17 residues. This CDR3 reads CASSPTGITLLFSEAFF. CDR3 DNA: TGTGCCAGCAGCCCCACAGGGATAACCCTTCTCTTCTCTGAAGCTTTCTTT.

V usage is TRBV7-2 and J usage is TRBJ1-5; D uncertain. The CDR3 has 16 residues. Trimming took off 1 base at V and 2 bases at J, with 12 bases between the two ends. Germline V gene lookup returns CDR1 SGHTA and CDR2 FQGNSA. The CDR3 DNA reads as TGTGCCAGCAGCTTAGGTATGCAGTCCGGCAATCAGCCCCAGCATTTT. Translating gives CASSLGMQSGNQPQHF.

The V and J genes are TRBV9 and TRBJ2-2; 10 bases fit TRBD2. With 1 base clipped from V and 8 bases from J, the junction kept 8 bases outside the gene matches. The germline CDR1 and CDR2 sequences are SGDLS and YYNGEE. The CDR3 has 16 amino acids. The CDR3, as DNA: TGTGCCAGCAGCGTAACGTCTAGCGGGAGTTCGGGGGAGCTGTTTTTT. It translates to CASSVTSSGSSGELFF.

The chain carries TRBV2 and TRBJ2-1; no definite D call. Trimming shortened V by 6 bases and J by 4 bases, and 13 bases separated the two germline ends. The CDR3 has 14 amino acids. CDR1 is SNHLY, CDR2 FYNNEI, per germline. CDR3 sequence reads: CASSSRSPYNEQFF. The CDR3, as DNA: TGTGCCAGCAGCTCCCGAAGCCCATACAATGAGCAGTTCTTC.

This chain joins TRBV19 and TRBJ1-2, with D possibly being TRBD1 (5 bases). Germline V gene lookup returns CDR1 LNHDA and CDR2 SQIVND (reference sequence). Between the trimmed V and J ends, which lost 6 bases and 7 bases, there was a span of 15 bases. CDR3 length: 13 amino acids. The CDR3 nucleotides read TGTGCCAGTAGCCCTACGGGGGGGGGTGGCTACACCTTC. This encodes CASSPTGGGGYTF.

The V gene is TRBV7-2, the J gene TRBJ1-5; 7 bases map to TRBD1. J lost 6 bases, V lost 5 bases, and 4 bases had no gene match. Germline CDR1 is SGHTA and CDR2 is FQGNSA. The CDR3 is made up of 13 amino acids. CDR3 loop: CASSTDRSQPQHF. CDR3 DNA sequence: TGTGCCAGCAGCACGGACAGGAGTCAGCCCCAGCATTTT.